Included here is one TCR beta chain sequence, with context. The source of the sample is a study of blood T cell repertoires in COVID-19. Study as a whole: The United States, Italy and Spain provided the acute and convalescent COVID-19 samples. PBMCs, B-cell-depleted T cells, or T cells provided the cDNA or gDNA that made up the material.

Per the authors' pipeline: From reference gene primer amplification, estimates of nucleated cell counts were derived. Sequenced by immunoSEQ multiplex PCR; TCRdb stores in-frame clones only, minus some. Clone size and the V and J calls come from that table; the DNA yielded D and trimming. The repertoire holds over 150,000 clones, with about 80% as singletons. Sequenced sample: peripheral blood. The TCR sequence derives from a woman aged 55-69 years with acute or convalescent COVID-19.

CDR3 amino acids: CASKAGDRVAEAFF. The CDR3 region has the DNA TGTGCCAGCAAAGCGGGAGACAGGGTTGCTGAAGCTTTCTTT. The V call is TRBV6-4, the J call TRBJ1-1, with TRBD1 identical over 7 bases. Germline V CDR1 and CDR2: MRHNA, SNTAGT. There are 14 residues in the CDR3. The J segment lost 6 bases and the V segment lost 7 bases, leaving 11 bases of the junction unmatched.